The sequence of this TCR beta chain was determined in a study of shared clonotypes between healthy human individuals. Study-wide results and caveats: When naive CD4 clonotypes were compared across a handful of donors, approximately 4.9% were shared. In general, naive subsets displayed greater estimated richness than memory subsets did.

This CDR3 spans 12 amino acids. Between the trimmed V and J ends, which lost 1 base and 7 bases, there was a span of 7 bases. Germline values: CDR1 SGHAT, CDR2 FQDESV (reference sequence). Source study methods: Junction-only sequences without quality scores were provided by ImmunoSEQ, so filtering was different. TCRdb's copy holds only in-frame clones and misses some; the assay was immunoSEQ multiplex PCR. For V, J and clone size, that table is used; D and trimming come from the DNA. The sample consists of more than 1.2 million clones, about 98.5% of them appearing once. With respect to this clone: The antigen remains unidentified.

The sequenced material came from naive CD4+ T cells sorted from blood. Subset noted: CD45RA+ positively selected. The sequence was collected from a man aged 25 to 45 in good health. This rearrangement joins TRBV11-1 to TRBJ1-2; D might be TRBD1 (5 bases). This chain's CDR3 is CASSLGDSGYTF. The CDR3 DNA reads as TGTGCCAGCAGCTTAGGAGACAGTGGCTACACCTTC.